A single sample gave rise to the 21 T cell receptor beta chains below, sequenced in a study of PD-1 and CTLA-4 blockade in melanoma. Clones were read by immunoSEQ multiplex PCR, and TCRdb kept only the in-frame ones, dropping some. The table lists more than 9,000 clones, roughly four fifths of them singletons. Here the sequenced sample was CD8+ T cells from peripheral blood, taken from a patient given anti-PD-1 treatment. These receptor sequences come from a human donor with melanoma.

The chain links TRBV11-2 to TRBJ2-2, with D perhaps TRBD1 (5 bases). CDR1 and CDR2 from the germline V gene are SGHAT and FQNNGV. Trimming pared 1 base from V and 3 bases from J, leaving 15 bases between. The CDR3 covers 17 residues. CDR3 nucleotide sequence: TGTGCCAGCAGCTTAGTTGTCGGCAGGGCCTACACCGGGGAGCTGTTTTTT. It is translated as CASSLVVGRAYTGELFF.

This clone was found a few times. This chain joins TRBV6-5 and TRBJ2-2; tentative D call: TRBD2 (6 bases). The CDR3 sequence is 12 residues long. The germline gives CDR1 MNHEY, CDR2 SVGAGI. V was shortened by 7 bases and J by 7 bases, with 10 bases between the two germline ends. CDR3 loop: CASTHGGGELFF. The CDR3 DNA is TGTGCCAGCACCCACGGGGGCGGGGAGCTGTTTTTT.

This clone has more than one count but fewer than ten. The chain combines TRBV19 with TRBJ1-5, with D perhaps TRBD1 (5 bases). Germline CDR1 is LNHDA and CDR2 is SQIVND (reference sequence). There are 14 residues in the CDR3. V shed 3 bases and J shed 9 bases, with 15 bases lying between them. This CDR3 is CASSIRQGGSPQHF. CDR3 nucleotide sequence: TGTGCCAGTAGTATCAGGCAGGGAGGTTCGCCCCAGCATTTT.

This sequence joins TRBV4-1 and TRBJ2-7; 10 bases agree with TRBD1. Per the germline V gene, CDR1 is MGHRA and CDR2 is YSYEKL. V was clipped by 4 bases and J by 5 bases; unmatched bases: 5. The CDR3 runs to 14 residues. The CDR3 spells CASSPGTGVDEQYF. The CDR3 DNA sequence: TGCGCCAGCAGCCCCGGGACAGGGGTCGACGAGCAGTACTTC.

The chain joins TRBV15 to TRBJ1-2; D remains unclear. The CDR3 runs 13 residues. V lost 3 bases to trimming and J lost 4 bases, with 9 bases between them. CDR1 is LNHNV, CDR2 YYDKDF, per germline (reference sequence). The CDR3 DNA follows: TGTGCCACCAGCAGTAGTATAGGCTATGGCTACACCTTC. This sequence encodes CATSSSIGYGYTF.

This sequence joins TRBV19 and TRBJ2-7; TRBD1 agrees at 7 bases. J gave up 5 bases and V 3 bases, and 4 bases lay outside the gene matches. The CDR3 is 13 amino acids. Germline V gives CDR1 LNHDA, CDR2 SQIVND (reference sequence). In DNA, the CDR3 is TGTGCCAGTAGTATTACAGGGGATAACGAGCAGTACTTC. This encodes CASSITGDNEQYF.

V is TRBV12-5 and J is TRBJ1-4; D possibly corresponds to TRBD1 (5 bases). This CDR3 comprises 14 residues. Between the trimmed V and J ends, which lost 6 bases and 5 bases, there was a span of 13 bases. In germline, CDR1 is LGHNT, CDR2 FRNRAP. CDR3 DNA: TGTGCTAGTGGGGCCGGGACGGGGAATGAAAAACTGTTTTTT. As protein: CASGAGTGNEKLFF.

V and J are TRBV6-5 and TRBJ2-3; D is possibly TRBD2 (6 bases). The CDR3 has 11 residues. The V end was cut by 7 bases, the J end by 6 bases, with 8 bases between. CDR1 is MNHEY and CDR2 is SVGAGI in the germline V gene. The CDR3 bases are TGTGCCAGCAAACGGGGGGATACGCAGTATTTT. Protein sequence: CASKRGDTQYF.

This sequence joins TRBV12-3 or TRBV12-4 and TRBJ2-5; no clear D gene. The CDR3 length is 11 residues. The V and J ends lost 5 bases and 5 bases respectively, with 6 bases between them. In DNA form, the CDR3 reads TGTGCCAGCAGTCTTATGGAGACCCAGTACTTC. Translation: CASSLMETQYF.

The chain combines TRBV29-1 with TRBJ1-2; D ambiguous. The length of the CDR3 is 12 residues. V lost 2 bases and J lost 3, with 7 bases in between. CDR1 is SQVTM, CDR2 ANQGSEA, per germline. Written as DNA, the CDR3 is TGCAGCGTTGAACGGAGAGACTATGGCTACACCTTC. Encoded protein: CSVERRDYGYTF.

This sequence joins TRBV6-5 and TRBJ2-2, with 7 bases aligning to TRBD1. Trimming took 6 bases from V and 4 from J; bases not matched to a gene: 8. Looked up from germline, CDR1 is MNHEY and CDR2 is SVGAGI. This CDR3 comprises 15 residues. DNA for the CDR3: TGTGCCAGCAGATGGGACAGCCGCGGCACCGGGGAGCTGTTTTTT. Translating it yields CASRWDSRGTGELFF.

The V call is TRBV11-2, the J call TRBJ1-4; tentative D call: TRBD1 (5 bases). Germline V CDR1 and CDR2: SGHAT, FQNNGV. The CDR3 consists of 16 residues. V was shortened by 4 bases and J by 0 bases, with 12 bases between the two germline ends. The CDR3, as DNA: TGTGCCAGCAGCTACTCCGGGGCAACAACTAATGAAAAACTGTTTTTT. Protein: CASSYSGATTNEKLFF.

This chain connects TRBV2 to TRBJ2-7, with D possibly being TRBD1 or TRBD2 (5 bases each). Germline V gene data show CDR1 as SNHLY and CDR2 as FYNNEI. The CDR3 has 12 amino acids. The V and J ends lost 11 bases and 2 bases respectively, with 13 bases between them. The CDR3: CAGGRLAYEQYF. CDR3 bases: TGTGCCGGGGGACGACTGGCCTACGAGCAGTACTTC. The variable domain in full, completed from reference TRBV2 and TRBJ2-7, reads EPEVTQTPSHQVTQMGQEVILRCVPISNHLYFYWYRQILGQKVEFLVSFYNNEISEKSEIFDDQFSVERPDGSNFTLKIRSTKLEDSAMYFCAGGRLAYEQYFGPGTRLTVT.

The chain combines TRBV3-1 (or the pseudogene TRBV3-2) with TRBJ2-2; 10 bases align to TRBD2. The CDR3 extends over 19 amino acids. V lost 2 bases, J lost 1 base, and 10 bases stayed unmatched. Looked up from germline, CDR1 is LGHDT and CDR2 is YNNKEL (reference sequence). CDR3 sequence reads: CASSQPTNPSGRNTGELFF. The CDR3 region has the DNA TGTGCCAGCAGCCAACCCACCAACCCTAGCGGGAGGAACACCGGGGAGCTGTTTTTT.

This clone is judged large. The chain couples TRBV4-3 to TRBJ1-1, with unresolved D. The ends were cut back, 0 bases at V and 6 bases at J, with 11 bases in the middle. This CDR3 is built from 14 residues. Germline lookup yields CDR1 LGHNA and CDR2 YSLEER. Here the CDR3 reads CASSQDAMLAEAFF. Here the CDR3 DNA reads TGCGCCAGCAGCCAAGATGCGATGCTTGCTGAAGCTTTCTTT.

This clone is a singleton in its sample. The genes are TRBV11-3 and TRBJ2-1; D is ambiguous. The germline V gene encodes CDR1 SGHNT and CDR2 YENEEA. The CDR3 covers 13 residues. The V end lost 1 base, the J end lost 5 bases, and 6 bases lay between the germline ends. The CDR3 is CASSLGPDNEQFF. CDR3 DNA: TGTGCCAGCAGCTTAGGGCCCGACAATGAGCAGTTCTTC.

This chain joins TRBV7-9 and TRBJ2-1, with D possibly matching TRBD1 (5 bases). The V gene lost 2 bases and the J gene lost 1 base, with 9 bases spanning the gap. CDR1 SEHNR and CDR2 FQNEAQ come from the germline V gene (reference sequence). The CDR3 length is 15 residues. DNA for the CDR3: TGTGCCAGCAGCTTATGGCAGGGATCCTACAATGAGCAGTTCTTC. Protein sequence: CASSLWQGSYNEQFF.

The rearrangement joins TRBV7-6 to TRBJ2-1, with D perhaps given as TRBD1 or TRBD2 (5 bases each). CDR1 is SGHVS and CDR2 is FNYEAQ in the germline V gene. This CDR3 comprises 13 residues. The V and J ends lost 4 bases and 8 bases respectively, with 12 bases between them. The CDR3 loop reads CASSWLRGDEQFF. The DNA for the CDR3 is TGTGCCAGCAGCTGGCTGAGGGGCGATGAGCAGTTCTTC.

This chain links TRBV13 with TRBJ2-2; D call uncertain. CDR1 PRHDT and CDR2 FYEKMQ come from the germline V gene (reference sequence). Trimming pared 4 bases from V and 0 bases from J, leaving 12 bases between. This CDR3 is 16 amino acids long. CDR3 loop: CASSSPSYANTGELFF. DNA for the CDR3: TGTGCCAGCAGCTCACCCTCTTATGCGAACACCGGGGAGCTGTTTTTT.

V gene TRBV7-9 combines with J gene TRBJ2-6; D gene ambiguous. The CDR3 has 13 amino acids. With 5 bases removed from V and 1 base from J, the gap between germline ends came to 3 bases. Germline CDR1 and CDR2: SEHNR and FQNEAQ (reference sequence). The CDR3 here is CASSTSGANVLTF. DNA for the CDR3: TGTGCCAGCAGCACATCTGGGGCCAACGTCCTGACTTTC.

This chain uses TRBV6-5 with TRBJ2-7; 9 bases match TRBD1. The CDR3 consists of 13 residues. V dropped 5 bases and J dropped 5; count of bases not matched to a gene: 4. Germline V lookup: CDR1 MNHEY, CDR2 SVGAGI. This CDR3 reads CASSRTGADEQYF. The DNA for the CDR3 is TGTGCCAGCAGTCGGACAGGGGCGGACGAGCAGTACTTC.